The sequence of this TCR beta chain was determined in a study of blood T cell repertoires in COVID-19. Overall study context: Some COVID-19 samples were acute and others convalescent; all came from the United States, Italy and Spain. PBMCs, B-cell-depleted T cells, or T cells were the source of the cDNA or gDNA that made up the material.

The V gene's germline CDR1 is SGHRS and CDR2 YFSETQ. Trimming pared 4 bases from V and 6 bases from J, leaving 10 bases between. The CDR3 is 12 residues long. The authors' processing: Scientists estimated how many nucleated cells there were by amplifying reference gene primers. The repertoire was sequenced with immunoSEQ multiplex PCR; TCRdb's copy has only in-frame clones and lacks some. V and J calls and clone size follow that table, whereas D and trimming were derived from the DNA. The sample has over 120,000 clones; 84% are singletons. The TCR sequence derives from a human donor in a cohort sampled during active COVID-19. The sequenced sample was peripheral blood. The chain combines TRBV5-1 with TRBJ1-1; D not certain. CDR3 amino acids: CASSIPGPEAFF. The CDR3 DNA is TGCGCCAGCAGCATACCAGGTCCTGAAGCTTTCTTT.